What follows are 29 T cell receptor beta chains derived from one specimen sequenced in a study of blood T cell repertoires in COVID-19. TCRdb's table, derived via immunoSEQ multiplex PCR, lists solely in-frame clones and lacks some. Found here are about 150,000 clones, around 87% of them singletons; the top ten hold roughly 4%. Sequencing used peripheral blood. Receptors were obtained from a woman aged 60-75 years with active or convalescent COVID-19.

J is TRBJ1-1 and V is TRBV7-9; 7 bases align to TRBD1. Germline V gene sequence: CDR1 SEHNR, CDR2 FQNEAQ (reference sequence). The CDR3 runs 15 residues. V was pared by 5 bases and J by 4 bases, with 10 bases of the junction left unmatched. Here the CDR3 DNA reads TGTGCCAGCAGCGCAAACAGGGGTGGGAGCACTGAAGCTTTCTTT. Translating gives CASSANRGGSTEAFF.

This chain links TRBV7-3 with TRBJ2-7, with 8 bases aligning to TRBD1. Losses at the gene ends were 5 bases for V and 3 bases for J; bases not matched to a gene: 9. This CDR3 is 15 amino acids long. Looked up from germline, CDR1 is SGHTA and CDR2 is FQGTGA. CDR3 residues: CASSQGAGGGYEQYF. CDR3 in DNA: TGTGCCAGCAGCCAAGGGGCAGGGGGCGGCTACGAGCAGTACTTC.

The CDR3: CASSPDRAIQETQYF. The CDR3 nucleotides are TGTGCCAGCAGCCCGGACAGGGCGATCCAAGAGACCCAGTACTTC. The chain uses TRBV11-2 and TRBJ2-5; 8 bases agree with TRBD1. Germline CDR1 is SGHAT and CDR2 is FQNNGV. V trimming: 5 bases; J trimming: 1 base; junction bases outside the gene matches: 6. The CDR3 extends over 15 amino acids.

V and J are TRBV5-1 and TRBJ1-6, with 10 bases aligning to TRBD1. The CDR3 is 16 amino acids. Germline-derived CDR1 and CDR2 are SGHRS and YFSETQ. With 4 bases clipped from V and 8 bases from J, the junction kept 9 bases outside the gene matches. The CDR3 bases are TGCGCCAGCAGCCCTATGACAGGGGGCATTGATTCACCCCTCCACTTT. Translation gives CASSPMTGGIDSPLHF. Based on the CDR3 plus reference TRBV5-1 and TRBJ1-6, the full variable domain is KAGVTQTPRYLIKTRGQQVTLSCSPISGHRSVSWYQQTPGQGLQFLFEYFSETQRNKGNFPGRFSGRQFSNSRSEMNVSTLELGDSALYLCASSPMTGGIDSPLHFGNGTRLTVT.

The J gene is TRBJ1-4, the V gene TRBV6-1; D is unresolved. This CDR3 region has 13 residues. Germline V CDR1 and CDR2: MNHNS, SASEGT. Between the trimmed V and J ends, which lost 3 bases and 13 bases, there was a span of 15 bases. The CDR3 loop is CASSEDWELRLFF. CDR3 coding DNA: TGTGCCAGCAGTGAGGACTGGGAGTTAAGACTGTTTTTT.

This clone was observed a single time. The chain recombines TRBV4-1 with TRBJ1-1; D is possibly TRBD1 (5 bases). The CDR3 covers 16 residues. Trimming shortened V by 0 bases and J by 2 bases, and 13 bases separated the two germline ends. In germline, CDR1 is MGHRA, CDR2 YSYEKL. CDR3 sequence: CASSQDQWGENTEAFF. The CDR3 bases are TGCGCCAGCAGCCAAGATCAGTGGGGGGAAAACACTGAAGCTTTCTTT.

This chain links TRBV3-1 (or the pseudogene TRBV3-2) with TRBJ2-5, with 11 bases matching TRBD2. J was trimmed by 5 bases and V by 0 bases; bases with no gene match: 11. The germline gives CDR1 LGHDT, CDR2 YNNKEL (reference sequence). The CDR3 is 18 amino acids. CDR3 amino acids: CASSQDRLAGGTPETQYF. The CDR3 bases are TGTGCCAGCAGCCAAGATCGGCTAGCGGGGGGAACTCCGGAGACCCAGTACTTC.

The chain combines TRBV7-2 with TRBJ2-5, with a tentative D call TRBD2 (5 bases). This CDR3 is built from 16 residues. CDR1 and CDR2 (germline): SGHTA, FQGNSA. V was cut by 3 bases and J by 2 bases, with 16 bases left in between. CDR3 in amino acids: CASSFPLGVGQETQYF. CDR3 bases: TGTGCCAGCAGCTTTCCCCTCGGGGTTGGGCAAGAGACCCAGTACTTC.

This chain connects TRBV7-8 to TRBJ2-2; D may be TRBD2 (5 bases). Germline CDR1 and CDR2: SGHVS and FQNEAQ. The CDR3 is 14 residues long. Trimming took off 6 bases at V and 1 base at J, with 9 bases between the two ends. In nucleotides, the CDR3 is TGTGCCAGCAGTGAGGGCCGGAACACCGGGGAGCTGTTTTTT. Its protein product is CASSEGRNTGELFF.

The rearrangement links TRBV6-5 to TRBJ1-2, with D tentatively TRBD1 (5 bases). The CDR3 totals 16 residues. CDR1 and CDR2 from the germline V gene are MNHEY and SVGAGI. Trimming removed 2 bases at V and 3 bases at J, with 16 bases between. CDR3: CASSYSSGAEHYGYTF. In DNA form, the CDR3 reads TGTGCCAGCAGTTACAGTAGCGGGGCCGAGCACTATGGCTACACCTTC.

The chain has TRBV5-3 and TRBJ2-7, with a tentative D call TRBD2 (5 bases). TRBV5-3 is reported as an ORF; its role is uncertain. V shed 4 bases and J shed 6 bases, with 17 bases lying between them. The CDR3 has 14 residues. The CDR3 DNA sequence: TGTGCCAGAAGCCCCGGGATACAGCTACTCGAGCAGTACTTC. Translating gives CARSPGIQLLEQYF.

For the CDR3, the DNA is TGTGCCAGCAGTGAGGACAGACAAGAGACCCAGTACTTC. Its protein product is CASSEDRQETQYF. The chain employs TRBV6-1 and TRBJ2-5; weak D call: TRBD1 (6 bases). Germline CDR1 MNHNS, CDR2 SASEGT. V lost 3 bases and J 2 bases, leaving 7 bases between the germline ends. The CDR3 covers 13 residues.

The chain employs TRBV18 and TRBJ2-1; 7 nucleotides align to TRBD1. Germline V CDR1 and CDR2: KGHSH, LQKENI. Germline trimming cut 5 bases from V and 8 bases from J; bases unmatched to any gene: 18. The CDR3 loop spans 17 amino acids. The CDR3 region is CASSVNRGGVAGDEQFF. The CDR3 DNA is TGTGCCAGCTCAGTCAACAGGGGTGGTGTGGCCGGGGATGAGCAGTTCTTC.

The chain is built from TRBV20-1 and TRBJ1-5, with 12 bases aligning to TRBD1. With V trimmed by 3 bases and J by 6 bases, 6 bases remained unmatched. CDR3 size: 15 residues. Germline CDR1 is DFQATT and CDR2 is SNEGSKA (reference sequence). The CDR3 DNA reads as TGCAGTGCTAGTAGGGGACAGGGGGCGGGTCAGCCCCAGCATTTT. It codes for CSASRGQGAGQPQHF.

The J gene is TRBJ1-4, the V gene TRBV30, with 7 bases aligning to TRBD1. Germline assignment: CDR1 GTSNPN and CDR2 SVGIG (reference sequence). The V and J ends lost 3 bases and 13 bases, in that order; junction bases with no gene match: 8. The CDR3 sequence is 12 residues long. This CDR3 reads CAWSDRQGTLFF. DNA for the CDR3: TGTGCCTGGAGCGATCGACAGGGAACACTGTTTTTT.

V is TRBV7-9 and J is TRBJ1-1; maybe TRBD1 (5 bases). This CDR3 spans 13 amino acids. CDR1 is SEHNR, CDR2 FQNEAQ, per germline (reference sequence). V gave up 6 bases and J gave up 7 bases, with 15 bases separating them. CDR3 sequence: CASRSGEGIEAFF. The DNA of the CDR3 is TGTGCCAGCAGATCGGGGGAGGGCATTGAAGCTTTCTTT.

This chain connects TRBV30 to TRBJ1-1, with D unclear. Germline loops: CDR1 GTSNPN, CDR2 SVGIG (reference sequence). CDR3 length: 16 residues. V lost 2 bases and J lost 4, with 20 bases in between. The CDR3 region has the DNA TGTGCCTGGAGTCCGATCGTGATGTTGTCGGGCACTGAAGCTTTCTTT. It codes for CAWSPIVMLSGTEAFF.

This chain uses TRBV5-4 with TRBJ2-5; TRBD2 matches 12 bases. Germline V lookup: CDR1 SGHNT, CDR2 YYREEE (reference sequence). The CDR3 loop spans 17 amino acids. The V segment lost 0 bases and the J segment 3 bases; nucleotides outside the gene matches: 6. The CDR3 bases are TGTGCCAGCAGCTTGGTGGGTAGGACTAGCGGGGAAGAGACCCAGTACTTC. As protein: CASSLVGRTSGEETQYF.

This sequence joins TRBV11-2 and TRBJ2-7, with TRBD2 matching over 9 bases. The V gene's germline CDR1 is SGHAT and CDR2 FQNNGV. Unmatched junction bases numbered 12, after V lost 8 bases and J lost 7 bases. The CDR3 has 14 residues. For the CDR3, the DNA is TGTGCCAGCGAAGTTAGGCGGGGGGGCCGTGAGCAGTACTTC. Encoded protein: CASEVRRGGREQYF.

This clone was observed a handful of times. The V and J genes are TRBV9 and TRBJ1-6; 7 nucleotides line up with TRBD1. Unmatched junction bases numbered 7, after V lost 0 bases and J lost 10 bases. The CDR3 runs 15 residues. CDR1 is SGDLS, CDR2 YYNGEE, per germline. CDR3: CASSVGRQGGSPLHF. The CDR3 bases are TGTGCCAGCAGCGTAGGGCGGCAAGGGGGCTCACCCCTCCACTTT.

The V and J genes are TRBV5-1 and TRBJ2-5, with a tentative D call TRBD2 (6 bases). Germline-derived CDR1 and CDR2 are SGHRS and YFSETQ. This CDR3 region has 16 residues. V was trimmed by 5 bases and J by 7 bases, leaving 24 bases between them. CDR3 bases: TGCGCCAGCAGGGTGGGGACTGGTAATTCGGTTTTGACCCAGTACTTC. Translated: CASRVGTGNSVLTQYF.

The J gene is TRBJ2-3, the V gene TRBV30; 12 bases match TRBD1. The CDR3 is made up of 16 amino acids. J was trimmed by 3 bases and V by 0 bases; bases with no gene match: 4. CDR1 GTSNPN and CDR2 SVGIG come from the germline V gene (reference sequence). The CDR3 DNA follows: TGTGCCTGGAGTGTAGGGACAGGGGGCCGGACAGATACGCAGTATTTT. Residues: CAWSVGTGGRTDTQYF.

This rearrangement joins TRBV6-5 to TRBJ2-1, with D hard to call. Germline lookup yields CDR1 MNHEY and CDR2 SVGAGI. Trimming left V 4 bases short and J 4 bases short, with 8 bases between. The CDR3 loop spans 13 amino acids. The CDR3 DNA reads as TGTGCCAGCAGTTCTTACGGTTACAATGAGCAGTTCTTC. Encoded protein: CASSSYGYNEQFF.

The sample holds a few counts of this clone. The chain has TRBV7-2 and TRBJ2-1; TRBD2 aligns across 9 bases. J was trimmed by 5 bases and V by 9 bases; bases with no gene match: 8. The CDR3 has 14 residues. From germline, CDR1 is SGHTA and CDR2 FQGNSA. The CDR3 DNA reads TGTGCCAGTACACAGGGACTAGCCGACAATGAGCAGTTCTTC. Translating it yields CASTQGLADNEQFF.

The V and J genes are TRBV7-2 and TRBJ2-7, with 8 bases aligning to TRBD2. Germline V gene sequence: CDR1 SGHTA, CDR2 FQGNSA. This CDR3 spans 16 amino acids. J lost 3 bases, V lost 6 bases, and 13 bases had no gene match. In DNA form, the CDR3 reads TGTGCCAGCAGTATGGGGCTGGCGGGGGGTTTCTACGAGCAGTACTTC. It encodes CASSMGLAGGFYEQYF. The full variable domain, with the rest looked up from reference TRBV7-2 and TRBJ2-7, is GAGVSQSPSNKVTEKGKDVELRCDPISGHTALYWYRQSLGQGLEFLIYFQGNSAPDKSGLPSDRFSAERTGGSVSTLTIQRTQQEDSAVYLCASSMGLAGGFYEQYFGPGTRLTVT.

This chain uses TRBV5-5 with TRBJ2-3; 9 bases are a match to TRBD2. The CDR3 runs 16 residues. Germline V CDR1 and CDR2: SGHKS, YYEKEE (reference sequence). The V and J ends lost 3 bases and 5 bases, in that order; junction bases with no gene match: 10. The CDR3 sequence: CASSSLPGLAIDTQYF. In DNA form, the CDR3 reads TGTGCCAGCAGCTCCCTGCCGGGACTAGCAATAGATACGCAGTATTTT.

The chain combines TRBV4-1 with TRBJ1-2; 8 nucleotides match TRBD1. From germline, CDR1 is MGHRA and CDR2 YSYEKL. Trimming took 2 bases from V and 6 from J; bases not matched to a gene: 8. The CDR3 length is 15 residues. The CDR3 coding sequence is TGCGCCAGCAGCCAACCCCCCAGGGGGCTTGATGGCTACACCTTC. This sequence encodes CASSQPPRGLDGYTF.

The rearrangement links TRBV19 to TRBJ1-1; 8 bases match TRBD1. J was trimmed by 7 bases and V by 7 bases; bases with no gene match: 8. Per germline, CDR1 LNHDA and CDR2 SQIVND (reference sequence). This CDR3 has 13 residues. CDR3: CASTPTGAIEAFF. CDR3 nucleotide sequence: TGTGCCAGTACCCCGACAGGGGCGATTGAAGCTTTCTTT.

The V gene is TRBV27, the J gene TRBJ1-6; D is unclear. Per the germline V gene, CDR1 is MNHEY and CDR2 is SMNVEV (reference sequence). The V gene lost 6 bases and the J gene lost 7 bases, with 16 bases spanning the gap. This CDR3 has 15 amino acids. CDR3 protein: CASREDRTGNSPLHF. As DNA, the CDR3 is TGTGCCAGCAGGGAGGATAGGACTGGAAATTCACCCCTCCACTTT.